This T cell receptor (beta chain) was sequenced for a study of blood T cells in healthy people across ages. At least ten counts were recorded for this clonotype. Its antigen is as yet unknown. Trimming took 2 bases from V and 1 from J, leaving 14 bases between them. The CDR3 covers 16 residues. CDR1 SNHLY and CDR2 FYNNEI come from the germline V gene. Study conclusions and caveats: Diversity of TCR beta correlated strongly with naive T cell percentage. PBMC samples, being unsorted, prevented any conclusive comparison of naive and antigen-experienced cells.

Combining a sample-barcoded 5' primer with a J-beta primer mix, a second PCR ran for roughly 6 to 12 cycles. Samples each returned at least 2.5 million CDR3-containing paired-end reads. TCRdb used MiXCR to reprocess the 5' RACE reads, holding one entry per CDR3 protein. The profile covers fewer than 800,000 distinct CDR3 sequences, with 21% appearing a single time and roughly 3.7% taken by the ten largest. The sequence derives from an older man in good health. V gene TRBV2 combines with J gene TRBJ2-5, with D perhaps matching TRBD1 (5 bases). The sequencing input was blood. Written as DNA, the CDR3 is TGTGCCAGCAGTGAACTTACGGACACTTCCCAAGAGACCCAGTACTTC. This codes for CASSELTDTSQETQYF. Drawing the rest from reference TRBV2 and TRBJ2-5, the complete variable domain is EPEVTQTPSHQVTQMGQEVILRCVPISNHLYFYWYRQILGQKVEFLVSFYNNEISEKSEIFDDQFSVERPDGSNFTLKIRSTKLEDSAMYFCASSELTDTSQETQYFGPGTRLLVL.